Listed here is a single T cell receptor (beta chain). The target antigen is unknown. This specimen belongs to a study of tumor-infiltrating lymphocytes in primary liver carcinoma. Study observations and caveats: Paired tumor-adjacent and tumor-blood samples overlapped less than tumor region pairs did.

Scientists recovered RNA and DNA together from approximately 20-30 mg of unsorted bulk tissue. Germline values: CDR1 SNHLY, CDR2 FYNNEI. The CDR3 has 15 amino acids. Trimming removed 9 bases at V and 4 bases at J, with 22 bases between. Total RNA (around 0.45 ug) served as template for TCR beta cDNA synthesis primed by a constant-region primer. ARM-PCR was slightly modified, and three nested multiplex PCR rounds with it gave rise to the TCR beta libraries. In the first two PCR rounds, TRBV1-TRBV30 forward primers were paired with a C-beta reverse primer, and each round lasted about 10 cycles. TCRdb redid the calling of the multiplex PCR reads with MiXCR, one entry per CDR3 protein. The top ten hold around 38% of the sample, which has roughly 70,000 distinct CDR3 sequences, around 69% seen once.

The sample comprised liver tumor tissue from sampling region 4. Specified subset: tumor region T4, right-lateral pole. This TCR was recovered from a man in his forties or fifties with primary liver carcinoma and hepatitis B virus infection. The rearrangement joins TRBV2 to TRBJ2-7, with D perhaps given as TRBD1 or TRBD2 (5 bases each). Here the CDR3 DNA reads TGTGCCAGACAGTCCGGGGCAGGGAGAAGGTACGAGCAGTACTTC. As protein: CARQSGAGRRYEQYF.